The TCR beta chain under discussion was sequenced for a study of T cell changes during pregnancy in multiple sclerosis. Method: immunoSEQ multiplex PCR; TCRdb's copy keeps in-frame clones and lacks some. The sample contains 40,000 or so clones, about 92% of which appear only once. In germline, CDR1 is SGHTA, CDR2 FQGNSA. V lost 5 bases and J lost 5, with 13 bases in between. This CDR3 contains 14 residues. The sample consisted of CD4+ T cells from peripheral blood mononuclear cells, taken in the third trimester of pregnancy. The receptor was isolated from a female donor with multiple sclerosis, enrolled in a pregnancy study. The rearrangement uses TRBV7-2 and TRBJ2-1; no firm D call. As DNA, the CDR3 is TGTGCCAGCAGCCGACATCCTACGGACAATGAGCAGTTCTTC. Amino acid sequence: CASSRHPTDNEQFF.